Presented here are 17 T cell receptor beta chains from one specimen sequenced in a study of Graves' ophthalmopathy and Graves' hyperthyroidism. Transcripts of RNA were the source for amplifying TCR beta CDR3 regions. Amplification began with first-round RT-PCR using HTBI primers, then second-round multiplex PCR was performed. TCRdb independently ran MiXCR on the multiplex PCR reads; one entry per CDR3 protein. This sample has about 620,000 distinct CDR3 sequences; about 20% occur once, and the top ten carry roughly 7.4%. The material sequenced was peripheral blood. These receptors were collected from a woman aged 18-35 years with stable Graves' hyperthyroidism. Some clones in this sample may be carry-over from other donors' samples.

The V gene is TRBV2, the J gene TRBJ2-7; 9 nucleotides agree with TRBD1. The CDR3 totals 13 residues. V was clipped by 6 bases and J by 6 bases; unmatched bases: 6. Looked up from germline, CDR1 is SNHLY and CDR2 is FYNNEI. The CDR3 is CASRPPTGGEQYF. The CDR3 nucleotides read TGTGCCAGCAGGCCCCCGACAGGGGGCGAGCAGTACTTC.

The chain recombines TRBV3-1 with TRBJ1-3, with 7 nucleotides matching TRBD1. Per the germline V gene, CDR1 is LGHDT and CDR2 is YNNKEL (reference sequence). This CDR3 is 15 amino acids long. With V trimmed by 2 bases and J by 4 bases, 5 bases remained unmatched. CDR3 DNA: TGTGCCAGCAGCCAACTACAGGGGTCGGGAAACACCATATATTTT. Its protein is CASSQLQGSGNTIYF.

This clonotype was counted ten times or more. The chain is built from TRBV7-3 and TRBJ2-6; the D is unclear. CDR3 length: 16 residues. Trimming pared 4 bases from V and 2 bases from J, leaving 12 bases between. The germline V gene encodes CDR1 SGHTA and CDR2 FQGTGA. The CDR3 spells CASSSGRVAGANVLTF. Here the CDR3 DNA reads TGTGCCAGCAGCTCTGGACGGGTGGCTGGGGCCAACGTCCTGACTTTC.

This clonotype was seen ten or more times. The V call is TRBV20-1, the J call TRBJ2-2; 11 bases line up with TRBD1. Germline lookup yields CDR1 DFQATT and CDR2 SNEGSKA (reference sequence). CDR3 length: 15 residues. The ends lost 6 bases at V and 5 bases at J; junction bases unmatched: 8. CDR3 bases: TGCAGTGCCATGCCTAGGGACAGGGGGACCGGGGAGCTGTTTTTT. It yields the protein CSAMPRDRGTGELFF.

J is TRBJ2-2 and V is TRBV5-1, with D perhaps matching TRBD1 or TRBD2 (5 bases each). Trimming removed 4 bases at V and 2 bases at J, with 6 bases between. The CDR3 is 13 amino acids. In germline, CDR1 is SGHRS, CDR2 YFSETQ. CDR3 coding DNA: TGCGCCAGCAGCGGGGACAACACCGGGGAGCTGTTTTTT. This sequence encodes CASSGDNTGELFF.

This clonotype came up many times. The chain joins TRBV6-1 to TRBJ2-2, with TRBD1 matching 7 bases. With 7 bases clipped from V and 2 bases from J, the junction kept 7 bases outside the gene matches. This CDR3 is 15 amino acids long. The germline CDR1 and CDR2 sequences are MNHNS and SASEGT. The CDR3 coding sequence is TGTGCCAGCATCAAGGGGACAGTAAACACCGGGGAGCTGTTTTTT. It is translated as CASIKGTVNTGELFF.

This clonotype was seen many times. The chain carries TRBV27 and TRBJ2-5; possible D gene TRBD2, 6 bases. V was shortened by 7 bases and J by 2 bases, with 14 bases between the two germline ends. From germline, CDR1 is MNHEY and CDR2 SMNVEV (reference sequence). CDR3 length: 14 amino acids. In DNA form, the CDR3 reads TGTGCCAGCATCCCTGGGAGGTTTCAAGAGACCCAGTACTTC. Translated, it gives CASIPGRFQETQYF.

In this sample, this clonotype turned up many times. This sequence joins TRBV20-1 and TRBJ1-1; 12 nucleotides line up with TRBD1. The CDR3 has 13 amino acids. Germline lookup yields CDR1 DFQATT and CDR2 SNEGSKA (reference sequence). The DNA of the CDR3 is TGCAGCCCCTCTGGGACAGGGGGCTCTGAAGCTTTCTTT. This encodes CSPSGTGGSEAFF.

J is TRBJ2-7 and V is TRBV6-1; weak D call: TRBD1 (5 bases). The length of the CDR3 is 13 residues. The germline CDR1 and CDR2 sequences are MNHNS and SASEGT. The V and J ends lost 4 bases and 2 bases respectively, with 9 bases between them. CDR3 DNA sequence: TGTGCCAGCAGTGTGACAGTTACCTACGAGCAGTACTTC. It specifies CASSVTVTYEQYF.

This clonotype appeared many times. This chain links TRBV7-7 with TRBJ1-1, with TRBD1 identical over 8 bases. The CDR3 covers 16 residues. From germline, CDR1 is SSHAT and CDR2 FNYEAQ (reference sequence). The V gene end was trimmed by 4 bases and the J gene end by 0 bases; junction bases not matched to a gene: 7. The CDR3 reads CASSSIRGLMNTEAFF. In DNA, the CDR3 is TGTGCCAGCAGCTCGATCAGGGGGCTTATGAACACTGAAGCTTTCTTT.

A few counts support this clonotype. A much larger clone is a single base away; this may be a read error. The chain has TRBV6-1 and TRBJ1-1, with D perhaps TRBD1 (5 bases). The CDR3 length is 14 residues. CDR1 and CDR2 from the germline V gene are MNHNS and SASEGT. CDR3 DNA: TGTGCCAGCAGTGAAGCCTCAAGGGGCACTGAAGCTTGCTTT. Translating it yields CASSEASRGTEACF.

This clonotype showed up many times. The J gene is TRBJ2-7, the V gene TRBV6-5; 9 nucleotides agree with TRBD1. J lost 3 bases, V lost 2 bases, and 5 bases had no gene match. Germline V gives CDR1 MNHEY, CDR2 SVGAGI. The CDR3 runs 15 residues. In DNA form, the CDR3 reads TGTGCCAGCAGTTACCTGACAGGGGGGAGCTACGAGCAGTACTTC. Translated: CASSYLTGGSYEQYF.

In its sample, this clonotype was seen many times. The rearrangement links TRBV3-1 to TRBJ2-5, with 14 bases fitting TRBD2. The CDR3 sequence is 16 residues long. Germline loops: CDR1 LGHDT, CDR2 YNNKEL (reference sequence). After removal of 5 bases from V and 5 bases from J, the junction contained 7 bases not matched to a gene. CDR3 in DNA: TGTGCCAGCAGCTATGGGACTAGCGGGGGTCGGGAGACCCAGTACTTC. This translates into CASSYGTSGGRETQYF.

V gene TRBV12-3 or TRBV12-4 combines with J gene TRBJ2-7; no reliable D call. V dropped 5 bases and J dropped 2 bases, with 13 bases sitting between them. The CDR3 contains 14 residues. CDR3 protein: CASSISVPPYEQYF. In DNA, the CDR3 is TGTGCCAGCAGTATATCGGTCCCCCCCTACGAGCAGTACTTC.

This clonotype showed up many times. V usage is TRBV30 and J usage is TRBJ1-2, with a possible D match to TRBD1 (5 bases). Per the germline V gene, CDR1 is GTSNPN and CDR2 is SVGIG (reference sequence). Trimming stripped 3 bases from V and 4 bases from J, with 18 bases between. The CDR3 extends over 15 amino acids. CDR3 protein: CAWSAGTFSPYGYTF. The CDR3 region has the DNA TGTGCCTGGAGCGCCGGGACGTTCTCTCCCTATGGCTACACCTTC.

Ten or more counts support this clonotype. V and J are TRBV12-3 or TRBV12-4 and TRBJ1-2; D possibly corresponds to TRBD1 (6 bases). V was shortened by 4 bases and J by 10 bases, with 25 bases between the two germline ends. The CDR3 is 16 amino acids. The CDR3 reads CASSSLSGGDNEDYTF. The CDR3 region has the DNA TGTGCCAGCAGTTCTCTCTCCGGGGGCGATAATGAAGACTACACCTTC.

This clonotype was detected ten times or more. This rearrangement joins TRBV11-2 to TRBJ2-2, with D tentatively TRBD1 (6 bases). CDR3 size: 15 residues. Per the germline V gene, CDR1 is SGHAT and CDR2 is FQNNGV. V was cut by 5 bases and J by 5 bases, with 15 bases left in between. CDR3 in amino acids: CASSPTGKRTGELFF. The DNA of the CDR3 is TGTGCCAGCAGCCCTACAGGGAAGAGGACCGGGGAGCTGTTTTTT.